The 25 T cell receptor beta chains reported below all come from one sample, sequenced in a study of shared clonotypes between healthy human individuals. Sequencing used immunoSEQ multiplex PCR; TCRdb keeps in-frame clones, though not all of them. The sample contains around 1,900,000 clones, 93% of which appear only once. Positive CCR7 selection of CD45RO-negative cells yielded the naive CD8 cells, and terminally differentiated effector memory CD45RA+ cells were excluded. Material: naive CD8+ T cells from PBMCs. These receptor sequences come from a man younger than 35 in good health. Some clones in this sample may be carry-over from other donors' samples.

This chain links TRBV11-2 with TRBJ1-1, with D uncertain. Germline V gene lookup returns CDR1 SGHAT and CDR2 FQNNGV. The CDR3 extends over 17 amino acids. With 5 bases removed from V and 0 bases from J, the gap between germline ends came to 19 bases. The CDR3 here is CASSRTRVKGMNTEAFF. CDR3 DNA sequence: TGTGCCAGCAGCCGTACGAGGGTGAAAGGAATGAACACTGAAGCTTTCTTT.

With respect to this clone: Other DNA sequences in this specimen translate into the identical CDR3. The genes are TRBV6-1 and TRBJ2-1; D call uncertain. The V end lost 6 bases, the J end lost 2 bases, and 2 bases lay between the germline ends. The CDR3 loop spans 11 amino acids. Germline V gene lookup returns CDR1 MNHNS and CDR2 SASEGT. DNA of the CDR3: TGTGCCAGCAGGACCTACAATGAGCAGTTCTTC. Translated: CASRTYNEQFF.

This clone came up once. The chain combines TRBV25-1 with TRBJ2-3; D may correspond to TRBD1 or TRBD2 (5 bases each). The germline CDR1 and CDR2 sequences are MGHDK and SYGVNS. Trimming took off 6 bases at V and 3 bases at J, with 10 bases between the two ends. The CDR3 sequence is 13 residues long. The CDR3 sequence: CASSGAGTDTQYF. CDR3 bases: TGTGCCAGCAGCGGGGCAGGGACAGATACGCAGTATTTT.

CDR3 nucleotide sequence: TGTGCCAGCAGCCCGGGAAAGTTGGATGAGCAGTTCTTC. Translating it yields CASSPGKLDEQFF. The chain combines TRBV7-9 with TRBJ2-1; tentative D call: TRBD2 (5 bases). This CDR3 contains 13 residues. Trimming took off 5 bases at V and 8 bases at J, with 13 bases between the two ends. Germline V gene data show CDR1 as SEHNR and CDR2 as FQNEAQ (reference sequence).

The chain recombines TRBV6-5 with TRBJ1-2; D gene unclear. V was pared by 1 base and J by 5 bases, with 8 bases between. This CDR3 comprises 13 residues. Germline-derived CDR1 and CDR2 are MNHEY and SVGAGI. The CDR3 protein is CASSYYTDYGYTF. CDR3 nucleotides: TGTGCCAGCAGTTACTATACAGATTATGGCTACACCTTC.

In DNA, the CDR3 is TGCGCCAGCAGCCAAGATTCGACAGGGTTTTCCTACGAGCAGTACTTC. Its translation: CASSQDSTGFSYEQYF. The V call is TRBV4-3, the J call TRBJ2-7; 7 bases are a match to TRBD1. The CDR3 runs to 16 residues. The V segment lost 0 bases and the J segment 1 base; nucleotides outside the gene matches: 6. The germline V gene has CDR1 LGHNA and CDR2 YSLEER.

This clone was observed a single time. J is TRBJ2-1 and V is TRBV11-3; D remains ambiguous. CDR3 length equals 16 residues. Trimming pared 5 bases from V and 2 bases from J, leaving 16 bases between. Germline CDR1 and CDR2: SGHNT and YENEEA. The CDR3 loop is CASSLRTFPPYNEQFF. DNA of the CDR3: TGTGCCAGCAGCCTCCGGACCTTCCCCCCCTACAATGAGCAGTTCTTC.

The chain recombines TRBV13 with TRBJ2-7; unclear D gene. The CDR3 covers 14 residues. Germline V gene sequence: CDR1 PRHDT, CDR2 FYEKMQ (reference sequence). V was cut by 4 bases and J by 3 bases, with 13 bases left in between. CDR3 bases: TGTGCCAGCAGCTCACGGACCGCGGACTACGAGCAGTACTTC. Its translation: CASSSRTADYEQYF. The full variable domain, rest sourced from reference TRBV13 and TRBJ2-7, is AAGVIQSPRHLIKEKRETATLKCYPIPRHDTVYWYQQGPGQDPQFLISFYEKMQSDKGSIPDRFSAQQFSDYHSELNMSSLELGDSALYFCASSSRTADYEQYFGPGTRLTVT.

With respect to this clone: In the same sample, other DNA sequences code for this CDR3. CDR3 sequence (DNA): TGTGCCAGCAGCGTAGGTGGGTCCGAGCAGTACTTC. Translating gives CASSVGGSEQYF. The V and J genes are TRBV9 and TRBJ2-7; D gene ambiguous. The V and J ends lost 0 bases and 6 bases respectively, with 7 bases between them. CDR3 length: 12 amino acids. Germline CDR1 and CDR2: SGDLS and YYNGEE.

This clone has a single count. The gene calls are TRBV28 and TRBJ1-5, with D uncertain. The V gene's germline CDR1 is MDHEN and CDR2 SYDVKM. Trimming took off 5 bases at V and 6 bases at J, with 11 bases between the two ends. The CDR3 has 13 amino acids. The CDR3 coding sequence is TGTGCCAGCAGTCCCGTCAGAGGTCAGCCCCAGCATTTT. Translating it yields CASSPVRGQPQHF. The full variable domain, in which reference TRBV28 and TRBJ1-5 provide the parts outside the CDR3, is DVKVTQSSRYLVKRTGEKVFLECVQDMDHENMFWYRQDPGLGLRLIYFSYDVKMKEKGDIPEGYSVSREKKERFSLILESASTNQTSMYLCASSPVRGQPQHFGDGTRLSIL.

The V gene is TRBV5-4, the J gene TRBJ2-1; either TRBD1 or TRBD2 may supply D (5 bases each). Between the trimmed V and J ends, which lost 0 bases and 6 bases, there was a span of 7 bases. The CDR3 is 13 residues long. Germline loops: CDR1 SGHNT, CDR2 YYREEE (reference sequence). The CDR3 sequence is CASSLAGTNEQFF. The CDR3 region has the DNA TGTGCCAGCAGCTTGGCGGGGACCAATGAGCAGTTCTTC.

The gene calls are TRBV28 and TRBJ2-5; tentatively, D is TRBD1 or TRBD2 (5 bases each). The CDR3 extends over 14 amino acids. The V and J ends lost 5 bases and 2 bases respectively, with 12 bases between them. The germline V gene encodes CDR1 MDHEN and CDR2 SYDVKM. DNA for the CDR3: TGTGCCAGCAGTCCTCTGGGGGAACAAGAGACCCAGTACTTC. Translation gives CASSPLGEQETQYF. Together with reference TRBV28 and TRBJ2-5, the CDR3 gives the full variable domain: DVKVTQSSRYLVKRTGEKVFLECVQDMDHENMFWYRQDPGLGLRLIYFSYDVKMKEKGDIPEGYSVSREKKERFSLILESASTNQTSMYLCASSPLGEQETQYFGPGTRLLVL.

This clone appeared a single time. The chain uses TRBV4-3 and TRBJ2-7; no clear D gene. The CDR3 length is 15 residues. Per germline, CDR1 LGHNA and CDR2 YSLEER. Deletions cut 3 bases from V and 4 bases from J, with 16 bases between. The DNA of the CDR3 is TGCGCCAGCAGCCAGACTCTTTCCGGCCGTTACGAGCAGTACTTC. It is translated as CASSQTLSGRYEQYF.

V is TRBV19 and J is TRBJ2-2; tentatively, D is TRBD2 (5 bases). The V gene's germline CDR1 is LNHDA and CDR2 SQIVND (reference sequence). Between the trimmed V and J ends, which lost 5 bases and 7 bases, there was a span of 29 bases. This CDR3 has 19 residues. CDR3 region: CASSSLDSLPQLEGGELFF. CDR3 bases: TGTGCCAGTAGTTCCCTTGACTCCCTCCCACAACTTGAGGGCGGGGAGCTGTTTTTT.

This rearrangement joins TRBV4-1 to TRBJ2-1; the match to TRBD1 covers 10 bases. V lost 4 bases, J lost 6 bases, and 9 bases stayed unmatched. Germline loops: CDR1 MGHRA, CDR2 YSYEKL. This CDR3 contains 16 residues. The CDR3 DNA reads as TGCGCCAGCAGCCTCCCCGGACAGGGGGTGCGCAATGAGCAGTTCTTC. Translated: CASSLPGQGVRNEQFF.

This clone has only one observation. Here the CDR3 reads CASSLINSGTDSNQPQHF. CDR3 DNA sequence: TGTGCCAGCAGCTTGATCAATTCCGGGACAGATAGCAATCAGCCCCAGCATTTT. This chain joins TRBV7-9 and TRBJ1-5; 7 nucleotides agree with TRBD1. In germline, CDR1 is SEHNR, CDR2 FQNEAQ (reference sequence). This CDR3 has 18 amino acids. V was pared by 3 bases and J by 0 bases, with 11 bases of the junction left unmatched.

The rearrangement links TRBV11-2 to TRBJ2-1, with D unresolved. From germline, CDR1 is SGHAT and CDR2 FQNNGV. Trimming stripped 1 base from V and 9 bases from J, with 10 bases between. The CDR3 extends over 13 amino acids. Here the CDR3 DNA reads TGTGCCAGCAGCTTAGGGACCCTTAGTGAGCAGTTCTTC. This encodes CASSLGTLSEQFF. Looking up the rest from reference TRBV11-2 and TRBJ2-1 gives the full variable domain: EAGVAQSPRYKIIEKRQSVAFWCNPISGHATLYWYQQILGQGPKLLIQFQNNGVVDDSQLPKDRFSAERLKGVDSTLKIQPAKLEDSAVYLCASSLGTLSEQFFGPGTRLTVL.

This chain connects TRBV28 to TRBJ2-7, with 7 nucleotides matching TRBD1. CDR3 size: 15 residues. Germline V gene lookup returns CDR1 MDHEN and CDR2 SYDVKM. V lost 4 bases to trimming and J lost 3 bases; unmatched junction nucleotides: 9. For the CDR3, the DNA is TGTGCCAGCAGTTCCACGTATAGGGGGCTCTACGAGCAGTACTTC. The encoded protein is CASSSTYRGLYEQYF.

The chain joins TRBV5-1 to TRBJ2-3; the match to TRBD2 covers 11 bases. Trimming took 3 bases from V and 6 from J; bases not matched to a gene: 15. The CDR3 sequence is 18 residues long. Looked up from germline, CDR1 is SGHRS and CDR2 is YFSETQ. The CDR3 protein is CASSWKPGLADLRDTQYF. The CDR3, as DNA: TGCGCCAGCAGCTGGAAACCGGGACTAGCGGACCTGAGGGATACGCAGTATTTT.

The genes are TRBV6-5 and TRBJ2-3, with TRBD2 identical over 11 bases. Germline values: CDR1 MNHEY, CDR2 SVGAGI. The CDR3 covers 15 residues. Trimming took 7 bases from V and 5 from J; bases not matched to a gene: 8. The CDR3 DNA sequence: TGTGCCAGCAAAATTAGCGGGAGGGCCGGAGATACGCAGTATTTT. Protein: CASKISGRAGDTQYF.

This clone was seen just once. The CDR3 DNA is TGTGCCAGCAGCCCCCTTTTCAGAGGTGAGCAGTTCTTC. Translation: CASSPLFRGEQFF. This chain links TRBV11-3 with TRBJ2-1, with D unclear. Germline assignment: CDR1 SGHNT and CDR2 YENEEA. The length of the CDR3 is 13 residues. Trimming pared 5 bases from V and 9 bases from J, leaving 14 bases between. Full variable domain (remainder filled in from reference TRBV11-3 and TRBJ2-1): EAGVVQSPRYKIIEKKQPVAFWCNPISGHNTLYWYLQNLGQGPELLIRYENEEAVDDSQLPKDRFSAERLKGVDSTLKIQPAELGDSAVYLCASSPLFRGEQFFGPGTRLTVL.

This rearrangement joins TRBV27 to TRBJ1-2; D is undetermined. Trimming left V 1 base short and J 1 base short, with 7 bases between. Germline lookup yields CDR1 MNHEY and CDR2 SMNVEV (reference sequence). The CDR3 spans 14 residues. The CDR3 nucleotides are TGTGCCAGCAGTTTATTAACCAGTAACTATGGCTACACCTTC. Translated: CASSLLTSNYGYTF.

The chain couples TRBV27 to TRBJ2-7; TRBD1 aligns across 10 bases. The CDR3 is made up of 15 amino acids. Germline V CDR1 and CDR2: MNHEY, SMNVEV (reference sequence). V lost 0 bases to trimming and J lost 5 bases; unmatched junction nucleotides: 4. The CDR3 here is CASSLSVTGGDEQYF. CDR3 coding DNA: TGTGCCAGCAGTTTATCGGTGACAGGGGGCGACGAGCAGTACTTC.

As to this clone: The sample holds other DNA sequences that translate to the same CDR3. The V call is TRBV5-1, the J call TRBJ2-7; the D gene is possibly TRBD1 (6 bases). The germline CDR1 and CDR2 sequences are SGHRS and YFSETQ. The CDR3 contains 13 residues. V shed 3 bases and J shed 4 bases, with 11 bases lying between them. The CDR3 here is CASSWTASYEQYF. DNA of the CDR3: TGCGCCAGCAGCTGGACAGCAAGTTACGAGCAGTACTTC.

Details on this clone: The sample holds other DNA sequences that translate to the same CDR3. The CDR3 DNA reads TGTGCCAGCAGCTTAGCTAGCGGGACCGCCTACGAGCAGTACTTC. Translating it yields CASSLASGTAYEQYF. The rearrangement links TRBV7-9 to TRBJ2-7; the match to TRBD2 covers 8 bases. From germline, CDR1 is SEHNR and CDR2 FQNEAQ (reference sequence). The CDR3 sequence is 15 residues long. Unmatched junction bases numbered 3, after V lost 0 bases and J lost 2 bases.